This TCR beta chain originates from a study of long-term antiretroviral therapy in people with HIV. Treatment for every participant with HIV took place in the United States. The assay, immunoSEQ v3.0, was run at survey level. Sequencing was performed with immunoSEQ multiplex PCR; in TCRdb, only in-frame clones are kept and a portion is missing. The sample has 45,000 or so clones, over 90% seen once. To note about this clone: Its cognate antigen is unknown.

Study-wide findings and caveats: Controls had broader CDR3 length ranges than HIV repertoires did.

Germline values: CDR1 MNHEY, CDR2 SVGAGI. CDR3 length: 16 amino acids. V lost 0 bases and J lost 3, with 11 bases in between. The specimen comprised unsorted PBMCs, sampled 3.7 years after starting antiretroviral therapy. The V and J genes are TRBV6-5 and TRBJ1-4; weak D call: TRBD1 (5 bases). The TCR was taken from a woman aged 50 to 65 with HIV. In DNA, the CDR3 is TGTGCCAGCAGTTACTCGAGGGGATTGCCTAATGAAAAACTGTTTTTT. It translates to CASSYSRGLPNEKLFF.